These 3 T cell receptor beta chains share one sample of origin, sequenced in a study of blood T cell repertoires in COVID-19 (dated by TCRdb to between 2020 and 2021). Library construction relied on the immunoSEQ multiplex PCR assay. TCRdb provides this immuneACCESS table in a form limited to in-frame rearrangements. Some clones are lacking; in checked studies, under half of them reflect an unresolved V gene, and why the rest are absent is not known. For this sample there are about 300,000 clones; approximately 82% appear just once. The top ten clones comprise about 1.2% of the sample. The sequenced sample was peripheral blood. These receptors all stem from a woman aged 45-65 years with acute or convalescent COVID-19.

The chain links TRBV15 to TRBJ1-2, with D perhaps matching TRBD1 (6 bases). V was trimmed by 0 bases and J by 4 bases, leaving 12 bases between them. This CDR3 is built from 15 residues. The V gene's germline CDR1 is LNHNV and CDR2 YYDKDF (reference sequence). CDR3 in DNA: TGTGCCACCAGCAGAGATACCGGACAGATCTATGGCTACACCTTC. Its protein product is CATSRDTGQIYGYTF.

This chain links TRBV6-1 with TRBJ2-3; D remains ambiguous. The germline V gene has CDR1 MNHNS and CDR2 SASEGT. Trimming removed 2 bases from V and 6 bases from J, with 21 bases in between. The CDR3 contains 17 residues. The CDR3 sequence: CASSEYGTSRSFDTQYF. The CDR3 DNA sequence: TGTGCCAGCAGTGAATATGGAACCTCCAGGTCCTTTGATACGCAGTATTTT.

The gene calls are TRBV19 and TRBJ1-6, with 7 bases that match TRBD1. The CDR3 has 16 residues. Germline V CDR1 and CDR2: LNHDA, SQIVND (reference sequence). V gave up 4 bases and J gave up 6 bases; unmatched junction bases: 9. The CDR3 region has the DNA TGTGCCAGTAGTACAACCGACAGGGCATCTAATTCACCCCTCCACTTT. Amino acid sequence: CASSTTDRASNSPLHF. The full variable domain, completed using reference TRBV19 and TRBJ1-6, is DGGITQSPKYLFRKEGQNVTLSCEQNLNHDAMYWYRQDPGQGLRLIYYSQIVNDFQKGDIAEGYSVSREKKESFPLTVTSAQKNPTAFYLCASSTTDRASNSPLHFGNGTRLTVT.